The 3 T cell receptor beta chains reported below all come from one sample, sequenced in a study of blood T cell repertoires in COVID-19. Profiling relied on immunoSEQ multiplex PCR, and the TCRdb table lists in-frame clones only, not all of them. The repertoire consists of 93,000 or so clones, with around nine tenths occurring once and the leading ten covering 3.5%. The sample was peripheral blood. Source of these receptors: a human donor in a cohort sampled during active COVID-19.

The rearrangement joins TRBV5-1 to TRBJ2-1, with 8 bases aligning to TRBD2. The CDR3 extends over 15 amino acids. V was pared by 4 bases and J by 4 bases, with 7 bases of the junction left unmatched. Germline assignment: CDR1 SGHRS and CDR2 YFSETQ. The CDR3 DNA follows: TGCGCCAGCAGCCCGCTACGGGGGGGTTACAATGAGCAGTTCTTC. Its protein is CASSPLRGGYNEQFF.

This rearrangement joins TRBV5-1 to TRBJ2-1, with 11 bases that match TRBD2. Germline-derived CDR1 and CDR2 are SGHRS and YFSETQ. After removal of 2 bases from V and 2 bases from J, the junction contained 0 bases not matched to a gene. CDR3 length: 15 amino acids. CDR3 protein: CASSFSGGAYNEQFF. For the CDR3, the DNA is TGCGCCAGCAGCTTTAGCGGGGGGGCCTACAATGAGCAGTTCTTC. Complete variable domain (other parts from reference TRBV5-1 and TRBJ2-1): KAGVTQTPRYLIKTRGQQVTLSCSPISGHRSVSWYQQTPGQGLQFLFEYFSETQRNKGNFPGRFSGRQFSNSRSEMNVSTLELGDSALYLCASSFSGGAYNEQFFGPGTRLTVL.

The chain joins TRBV11-1 to TRBJ2-3; tentatively, D is TRBD2 (5 bases). The CDR3 contains 15 residues. V lost 1 base and J lost 1, with 9 bases in between. Germline CDR1 and CDR2: SGHAT and FQDESV (reference sequence). The CDR3 nucleotides are TGTGCCAGCAGCTTAGAAGACTATCGCACAGATACGCAGTATTTT. The encoded protein is CASSLEDYRTDTQYF.